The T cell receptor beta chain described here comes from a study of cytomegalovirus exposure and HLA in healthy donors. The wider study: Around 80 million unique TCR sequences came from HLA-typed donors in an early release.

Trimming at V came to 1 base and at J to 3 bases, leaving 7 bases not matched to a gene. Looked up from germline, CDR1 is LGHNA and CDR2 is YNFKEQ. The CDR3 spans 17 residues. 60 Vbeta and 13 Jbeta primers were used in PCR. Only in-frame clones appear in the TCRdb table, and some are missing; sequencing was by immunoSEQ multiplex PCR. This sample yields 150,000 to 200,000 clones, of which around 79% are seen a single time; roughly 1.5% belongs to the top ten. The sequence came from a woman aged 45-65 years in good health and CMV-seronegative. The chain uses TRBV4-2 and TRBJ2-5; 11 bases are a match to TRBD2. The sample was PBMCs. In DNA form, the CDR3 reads TGTGCCAGCAGCCAAGGACTAGCGGGAATGGGTGAAGAGACCCAGTACTTC. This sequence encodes CASSQGLAGMGEETQYF.